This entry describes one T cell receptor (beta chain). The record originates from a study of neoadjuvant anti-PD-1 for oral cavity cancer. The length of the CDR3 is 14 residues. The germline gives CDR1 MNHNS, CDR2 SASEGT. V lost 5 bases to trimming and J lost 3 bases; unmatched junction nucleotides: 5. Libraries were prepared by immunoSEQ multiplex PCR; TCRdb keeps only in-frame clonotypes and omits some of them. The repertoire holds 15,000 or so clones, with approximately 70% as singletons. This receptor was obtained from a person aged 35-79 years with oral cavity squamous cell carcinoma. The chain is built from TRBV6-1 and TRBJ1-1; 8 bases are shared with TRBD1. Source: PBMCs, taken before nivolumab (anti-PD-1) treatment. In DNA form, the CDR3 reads TGTGCCAGCAGTCAGGGGGCTTGGGACACTGAAGCTTTCTTT. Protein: CASSQGAWDTEAFF.